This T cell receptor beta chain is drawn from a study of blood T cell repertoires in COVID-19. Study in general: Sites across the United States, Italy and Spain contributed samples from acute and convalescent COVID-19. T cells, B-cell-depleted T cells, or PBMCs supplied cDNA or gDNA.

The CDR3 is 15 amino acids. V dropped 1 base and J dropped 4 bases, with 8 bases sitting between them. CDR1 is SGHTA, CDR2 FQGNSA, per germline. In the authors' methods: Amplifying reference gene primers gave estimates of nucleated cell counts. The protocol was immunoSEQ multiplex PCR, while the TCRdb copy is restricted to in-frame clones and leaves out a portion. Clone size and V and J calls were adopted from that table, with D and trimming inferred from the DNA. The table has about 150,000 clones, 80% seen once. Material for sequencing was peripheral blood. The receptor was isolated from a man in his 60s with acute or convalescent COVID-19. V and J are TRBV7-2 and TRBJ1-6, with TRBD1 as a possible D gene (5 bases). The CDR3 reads CASSLGGTYNSPLHF. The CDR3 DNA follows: TGTGCCAGCAGCTTAGGGGGGACTTATAATTCACCCCTCCACTTT.